This TCR beta chain comes out of a study of T cells in narcolepsy. Whole-study findings and limits: Blood of same and different patients, but not healthy controls, reportedly held recurring autoreactive clonotypes. HCRT-specific and TRIB2-specific autoreactive clonotypes appeared among same-patient CSF and blood CD4+ clonotypes. Some memory CD4+ repertoires had no autoreactive clone sequences.

Losses at the gene ends were 4 bases for V and 4 bases for J; bases not matched to a gene: 5. This CDR3 spans 15 amino acids. CDR1 is SGHTA and CDR2 is FQGNSA in the germline V gene. About this clone: The antigen is undetermined.

Sequenced by immunoSEQ multiplex PCR; TCRdb stores in-frame clones only, minus some. The sample lists about 24,000 clones; around 85% were seen once. The sequence was obtained from a human donor in good health. The sample consisted of memory (CD45RA-) CD4+ T cells from blood. The chain is built from TRBV7-2 and TRBJ2-1, with 9 bases aligning to TRBD2. CDR3 protein: CASSSTSGQYNEQFF. The CDR3 bases are TGTGCCAGCAGCTCGACTAGCGGACAATACAATGAGCAGTTCTTC.